Described below is a single T cell receptor beta chain sequence and its context. The antigen is undetermined. From germline, CDR1 is MNHEY and CDR2 SVGAGI. V gave up 8 bases and J gave up 2 bases, with 13 bases separating them. The CDR3 has 13 amino acids. This sample was taken from a study of cytomegalovirus exposure and HLA in healthy donors. General observations from the study: By a later analysis, the bulk of CMV-associated TCR beta chains appeared HLA-restricted.

PCR employed 60 Vbeta and 13 Jbeta primers. The repertoire was sequenced with immunoSEQ multiplex PCR; TCRdb's copy has only in-frame clones and lacks some. The repertoire includes fewer than 150,000 clones, 70% to 85% of them detected once, and nearly 2.5% sits in the top ten. The TCR sequence derives from a woman aged 18-29 years in good health and CMV-seronegative. The sequenced sample consisted of PBMCs. The chain is built from TRBV6-5 and TRBJ2-7; D uncertain. Written as DNA, the CDR3 is TGTGCCAGCTCGTACCGGGTAGCCTACGAGCAGTACTTC. It specifies CASSYRVAYEQYF.